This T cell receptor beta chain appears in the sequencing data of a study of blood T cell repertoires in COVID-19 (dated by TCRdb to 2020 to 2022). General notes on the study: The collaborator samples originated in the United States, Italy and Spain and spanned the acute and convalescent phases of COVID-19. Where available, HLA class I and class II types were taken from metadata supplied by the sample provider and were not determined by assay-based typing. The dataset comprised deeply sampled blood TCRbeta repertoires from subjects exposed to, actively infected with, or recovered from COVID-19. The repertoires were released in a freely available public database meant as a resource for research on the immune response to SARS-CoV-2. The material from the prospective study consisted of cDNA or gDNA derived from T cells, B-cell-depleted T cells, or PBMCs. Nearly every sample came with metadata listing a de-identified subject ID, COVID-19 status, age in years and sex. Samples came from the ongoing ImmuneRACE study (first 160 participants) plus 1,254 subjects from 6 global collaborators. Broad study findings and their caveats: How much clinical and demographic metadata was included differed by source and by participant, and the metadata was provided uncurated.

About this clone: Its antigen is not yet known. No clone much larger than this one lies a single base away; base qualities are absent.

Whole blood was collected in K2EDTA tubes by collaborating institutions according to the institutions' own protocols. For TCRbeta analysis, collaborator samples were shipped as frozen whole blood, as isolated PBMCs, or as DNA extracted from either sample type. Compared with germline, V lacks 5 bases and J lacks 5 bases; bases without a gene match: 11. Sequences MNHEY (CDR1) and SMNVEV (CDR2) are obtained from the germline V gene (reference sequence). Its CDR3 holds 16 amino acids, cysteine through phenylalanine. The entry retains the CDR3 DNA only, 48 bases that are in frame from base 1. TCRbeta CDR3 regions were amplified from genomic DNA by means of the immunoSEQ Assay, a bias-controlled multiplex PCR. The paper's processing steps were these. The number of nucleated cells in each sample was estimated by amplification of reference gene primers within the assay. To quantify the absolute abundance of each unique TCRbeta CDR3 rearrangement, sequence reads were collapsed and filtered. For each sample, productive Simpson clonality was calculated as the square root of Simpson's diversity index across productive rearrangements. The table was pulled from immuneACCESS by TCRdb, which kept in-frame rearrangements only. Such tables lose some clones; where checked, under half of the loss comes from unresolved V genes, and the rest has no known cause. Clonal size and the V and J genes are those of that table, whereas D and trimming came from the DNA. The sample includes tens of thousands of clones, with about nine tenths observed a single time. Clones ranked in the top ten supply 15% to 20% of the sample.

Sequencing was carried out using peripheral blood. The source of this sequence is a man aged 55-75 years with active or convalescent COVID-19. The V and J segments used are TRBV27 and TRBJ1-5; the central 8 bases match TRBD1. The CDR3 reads CASSPSRTGLYQPQHF. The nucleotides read TGTGCCAGCAGTCCCTCCAGGACAGGGTTATATCAGCCCCAGCATTTT.